This record looks at one T cell receptor (beta chain) sequence and its context. There is no known antigen for this receptor. With a much larger clone just one base away, this may be a read error. This record comes from a study of post-analysis software for immune sequencing data (dated by TCRdb to the mid-2010s). Background on the whole study: Relapsing-remitting, secondary progressive and progressive-relapsing multiple sclerosis were recorded as disease courses, and subtype annotation was lacking for some patients. The patient repertoires were set against 11 previously published healthy control repertoires from donors whose ages ranged from roughly 6 to 27 years. A subset of samples was prepared in parallel using single-end sample barcoding, then pooled and co-amplified after Illumina adapter ligation. What the research found in general, with its limitations: Strong co-clustering of samples prepared in the same batch was shown by direct clustering with F measure, prompting a batch-effect correction. The control group was slightly older than the multiple sclerosis patient group. Normalized Chao1 diversity was significantly lower in multiple sclerosis patients than controls, suggesting substantial peripheral T-cell clonal expansion. Four to six TRBV segments, including TRBV5-6, TRBV5-1 and TRBV20-1, were significantly more frequent in patients than controls.

V is trimmed back by 5 bases and J by 11 bases, and the junction contains 17 bases that no gene match accounts for. CDR1 and CDR2 were assigned from the germline V gene (reference sequence) as DFQATT and SNEGSKA. Inclusive of the bounding cysteine and phenylalanine, the CDR3 is 15 residues long. Only CDR3 DNA remains: 45 bases, in frame from the first base. TCR beta repertoires were profiled from peripheral blood of some 13 young patients with multiple sclerosis to demonstrate the VDJtools post-analysis software. The patients with multiple sclerosis were children and adolescents between roughly 6 and 15 years of age. The library came from PCR. Instrument used: Illumina HiSeq 2500. Unique molecular identifiers were incorporated into TCR beta cDNA libraries to reduce PCR and sequencing biases. Approximately 500,000 cDNA molecules were obtained for every 1 to 10 million input T cells, so each molecule roughly corresponded to one T cell. Patient libraries were prepared and sequenced with the same protocol used for the earlier healthy control dataset. Within a given batch, samples were prepared together, multiplexed and sequenced on the same HiSeq lane. The authors' analysis ran thus. MIGEC handled the raw barcoded reads, throwing out single-read molecular identifier groups before consensus assembly and CDR3 extraction. Clonotype tables were post-analysed with VDJtools, and diversity was normalized by down-sampling all datasets to the smallest sample size. Repertoire overlap clustering matched CDR3 amino acid but not nucleotide sequences to correct batch-related cross-sample contamination. In-frame beta chains were kept once TCRdb had trimmed the public reads at Q25 with fastp and called clones with MiXCR. Here each entry gathers all rows of one CDR3 protein and keeps the most common genes and DNA. It is TCRdb's table, rather than the study itself, that gives the V and J calls and clone size. The sample table records around 250,000 distinct CDR3 sequences; about 40% of these occur just once. The ten most abundant clones make up 4.5% to 5.5% of the sample.

The clonotype originates from a girl between 5 and 17 years old with multiple sclerosis. The chain uses TRBV20-1 and TRBJ2-5; TRBD2 matches 10 bases in the middle. The sample was blood. The CDR3 region: CSAPRTSGNYNEQYF. In nucleotides, the sequence is TGCAGTGCTCCCCGGACTAGCGGAAACTACAATGAGCAGTACTTC.